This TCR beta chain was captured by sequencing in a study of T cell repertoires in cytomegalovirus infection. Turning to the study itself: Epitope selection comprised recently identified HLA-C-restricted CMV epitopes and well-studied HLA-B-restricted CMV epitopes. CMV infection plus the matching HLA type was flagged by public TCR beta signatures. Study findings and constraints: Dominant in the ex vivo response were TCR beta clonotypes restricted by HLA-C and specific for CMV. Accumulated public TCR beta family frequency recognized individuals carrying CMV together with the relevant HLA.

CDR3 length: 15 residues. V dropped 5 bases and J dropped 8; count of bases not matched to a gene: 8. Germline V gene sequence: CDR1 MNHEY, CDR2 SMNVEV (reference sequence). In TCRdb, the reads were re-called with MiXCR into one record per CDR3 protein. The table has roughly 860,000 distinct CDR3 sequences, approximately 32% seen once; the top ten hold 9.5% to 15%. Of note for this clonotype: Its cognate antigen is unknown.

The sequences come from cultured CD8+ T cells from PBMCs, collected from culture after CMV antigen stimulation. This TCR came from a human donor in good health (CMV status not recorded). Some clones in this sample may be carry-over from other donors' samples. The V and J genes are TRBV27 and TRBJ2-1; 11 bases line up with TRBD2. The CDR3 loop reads CASSVLAGGLDEQFF. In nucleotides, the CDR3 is TGTGCCAGCAGTGTTCTAGCGGGGGGACTAGATGAGCAGTTCTTC.